Presented here are 18 T cell receptor beta chains from one specimen sequenced in a study of OX40 agonist ivuxolimab in advanced cancers. Method: immunoSEQ multiplex PCR; TCRdb's copy keeps in-frame clones and lacks some. The data contain under 20,000 clones, roughly four fifths of them singletons. The input for sequencing was CD4+ or CD8+ T cells sorted from blood, taken in a trial of the OX40 agonist ivuxolimab. Every receptor here comes from an adult with an advanced solid tumor such as melanoma, head and neck, liver or kidney cancer.

V is TRBV10-3 and J is TRBJ2-7, with 7 bases lining up with TRBD1. The CDR3 is 14 amino acids. Trimming took 3 bases from V and 7 from J; bases not matched to a gene: 9. CDR1 is ENHRY and CDR2 is SYGVKD in the germline V gene. CDR3 nucleotides: TGTGCCATCAGTGATGACAGGGTCGTGCGGGAGCAGTACTTC. This translates into CAISDDRVVREQYF.

This sequence joins TRBV6-5 and TRBJ1-2, with D tentatively TRBD1 (6 bases). V gave up 0 bases and J gave up 3 bases, with 14 bases separating them. The CDR3 has 16 residues. Germline assignment: CDR1 MNHEY and CDR2 SVGAGI. CDR3 region: CASSYSRGGSYYGYTF. Written as DNA, the CDR3 is TGTGCCAGCAGTTACTCGAGGGGGGGAAGCTACTATGGCTACACCTTC.

The chain combines TRBV2 with TRBJ2-7, with D unresolved. This CDR3 spans 12 amino acids. Germline CDR1 SNHLY, CDR2 FYNNEI. V was shortened by 5 bases and J by 1 base, with 6 bases between the two germline ends. DNA of the CDR3: TGTGCCAGCAGTTCCACATCCTACGAGCAGTACTTC. Protein sequence: CASSSTSYEQYF.

The rearrangement links TRBV11-2 to TRBJ2-3; 12 bases fit TRBD2. This CDR3 is built from 15 residues. The germline gives CDR1 SGHAT, CDR2 FQNNGV. With 10 bases clipped from V and 4 bases from J, the junction kept 9 bases outside the gene matches. CDR3 amino acids: CATSGRASRADTQYF. The CDR3 DNA follows: TGTGCCACTAGCGGGAGGGCCAGTAGGGCAGATACGCAGTATTTT.

The rearrangement joins TRBV15 to TRBJ1-3; D is uncertain. Germline V gene sequence: CDR1 LNHNV, CDR2 YYDKDF (reference sequence). CDR3 length: 15 amino acids. V was clipped by 5 bases and J by 4 bases, with 15 bases between them. CDR3 nucleotide sequence: TGTGCCACCAGCCCGACCCCGGGTGGGGGAAACACCATATATTTT. Protein sequence: CATSPTPGGGNTIYF. The variable domain in full, completed from reference TRBV15 and TRBJ1-3, reads DAMVIQNPRYQVTQFGKPVTLSCSQTLNHNVMYWYQQKSSQAPKLLFHYYDKDFNNEADTPDNFQSRRPNTSFCFLDIRSPGLGDTAMYLCATSPTPGGGNTIYFGEGSWLTVV.

The chain recombines TRBV4-1 with TRBJ2-1, with 9 nucleotides matching TRBD2. The CDR3 is 16 residues long. V lost 0 bases, J lost 7 bases, and 7 bases stayed unmatched. Germline-derived CDR1 and CDR2 are MGHRA and YSYEKL. CDR3 in amino acids: CASSQEGGREGNEQFF. The CDR3 DNA follows: TGCGCCAGCAGCCAAGAAGGCGGGAGGGAGGGGAATGAGCAGTTCTTC.

By sample share, this clone is medium-sized. The chain couples TRBV25-1 to TRBJ1-2; no definite D call. V lost 7 bases and J 5 bases, leaving 14 bases between the germline ends. Germline V gene lookup returns CDR1 MGHDK and CDR2 SYGVNS. The CDR3 length is 13 residues. CDR3 sequence reads: CASKPGGGYGYTF. In nucleotides, the CDR3 is TGTGCCAGCAAACCGGGAGGTGGATATGGCTACACCTTC.

The chain uses TRBV9 and TRBJ1-6; D gene ambiguous. Germline loops: CDR1 SGDLS, CDR2 YYNGEE. Trimming took off 4 bases at V and 9 bases at J, with 11 bases between the two ends. This CDR3 has 13 residues. DNA of the CDR3: TGTGCCAGCAGCCCCCTAAACGGTTCACCCCTCCACTTT. Translating it yields CASSPLNGSPLHF.

The CDR3 is CASRTEVYEQYF. DNA of the CDR3: TGTGCCAGCCGGACAGAGGTCTACGAGCAGTACTTC. V is TRBV2 and J is TRBJ2-7; D is perhaps TRBD1 (6 bases). CDR1 and CDR2 from the germline V gene are SNHLY and FYNNEI. This CDR3 contains 12 residues. V was shortened by 8 bases and J by 3 bases, with 11 bases between the two germline ends.

This clone was counted between two and nine times. J is TRBJ1-5 and V is TRBV2; 11 nucleotides agree with TRBD1. The length of the CDR3 is 14 residues. V lost 6 bases and J lost 7; bases outside the gene matches: 5. Germline loops: CDR1 SNHLY, CDR2 FYNNEI. The CDR3 loop reads CASSAGQGAQPQHF. The CDR3, as DNA: TGTGCCAGCAGCGCTGGACAGGGGGCACAGCCCCAGCATTTT.

This chain joins TRBV28 and TRBJ1-2, with D unresolved. V gave up 2 bases and J gave up 4 bases, with 14 bases separating them. The CDR3 is 15 residues long. The germline gives CDR1 MDHEN, CDR2 SYDVKM. The CDR3 spells CASSLASGSFYGYTF. CDR3 in DNA: TGTGCCAGCAGTTTAGCCTCCGGGAGCTTCTATGGCTACACCTTC.

V is TRBV27 and J is TRBJ2-7; 8 bases agree with TRBD2. After removal of 3 bases from V and 0 bases from J, the junction contained 7 bases not matched to a gene. Germline loops: CDR1 MNHEY, CDR2 SMNVEV (reference sequence). The CDR3 has 16 residues. The CDR3 protein is CASSFLAGLRSYEQYF. The CDR3 DNA reads TGTGCCAGCAGTTTTCTAGCGGGCCTTCGCTCCTACGAGCAGTACTTC.

As concerns this clone: The same CDR3 can be traced to other DNA sequences in this sample. The genes are TRBV6-5 and TRBJ2-5, with D perhaps TRBD2 (6 bases). The germline CDR1 and CDR2 sequences are MNHEY and SVGAGI. V gave up 2 bases and J gave up 1 base, with 8 bases separating them. There are 14 residues in the CDR3. CDR3 DNA sequence: TGTGCCAGCAGTTACGGGGGGACCCAAGAGACCCAGTACTTC. Amino acid sequence: CASSYGGTQETQYF.

This clone occurred once. This chain uses TRBV5-1 with TRBJ2-2, with D perhaps TRBD1 or TRBD2 (6 bases each). Germline V CDR1 and CDR2: SGHRS, YFSETQ. CDR3 length: 14 amino acids. Trimming removed 10 bases at V and 2 bases at J, with 15 bases between. DNA for the CDR3: TGCGCCCGGGGGCGGGGATATAACACCGGGGAGCTGTTTTTT. This gives the protein CARGRGYNTGELFF.

This CDR3 is CASHFGGTQYF. The CDR3, as DNA: TGTGCCAGCCACTTCGGGGGGACCCAGTACTTC. This sequence joins TRBV27 and TRBJ2-5; tentative D call: TRBD2 (6 bases). The germline gives CDR1 MNHEY, CDR2 SMNVEV (reference sequence). V lost 8 bases, J lost 7 bases, and 11 bases lay in between. The CDR3 loop spans 11 amino acids.

The chain carries TRBV4-3 and TRBJ2-7; D is perhaps TRBD1 (5 bases). The CDR3 sequence is 15 residues long. Germline V gives CDR1 LGHNA, CDR2 YSLEER. V was pared by 1 base and J by 2 bases, with 12 bases between. In DNA form, the CDR3 reads TGCGCCAGCAGCCAAGCGATGACAGATACCTACGAGCAGTACTTC. Its translation is CASSQAMTDTYEQYF.

J is TRBJ2-7 and V is TRBV27, with D maybe TRBD2 (5 bases). The germline gives CDR1 MNHEY, CDR2 SMNVEV (reference sequence). This CDR3 contains 16 residues. The V and J ends lost 1 base and 5 bases respectively, with 18 bases between them. CDR3 DNA sequence: TGTGCCAGCAGTTTATTGGCTGTTTCGGGGAGCCACGAGCAGTACTTC. The encoded protein is CASSLLAVSGSHEQYF.

This clone appeared a single time. This sequence joins TRBV5-6 and TRBJ1-1, with TRBD1 identical over 7 bases. Germline CDR1 and CDR2: SGHDT and YYEEEE. V trimming: 3 bases; J trimming: 7 bases; junction bases outside the gene matches: 6. The CDR3 is 13 residues long. The CDR3: CASSSGQINEAFF. In DNA, the CDR3 is TGTGCCAGCAGCTCGGGACAGATTAATGAAGCTTTCTTT.